This paragraph covers one T cell receptor (beta chain) sequence. Its antigen remains unidentified. This sample was included in a study of blood T cells in healthy people across ages. Germline CDR1 is SGHTA and CDR2 is FQGNSA. The CDR3 sequence is 17 residues long. V lost 5 bases, J lost 1 base, and 20 bases lay in between. General study results and limits: A roughly linear fall in TCR beta diversity per million T cells was seen with increasing age. Because donor CMV status was unknown, expanded clonotype changes were possibly confounded.

A second about 6 to 11 cycle PCR used barcoded and J-beta primers. TCRdb fed the 5' RACE reads into MiXCR, producing one record per CDR3 protein. This sample has some 1.7 million distinct CDR3 sequences; 28% occur once, and the top ten carry about 8%. The sample consisted of blood. The genes are TRBV7-2 and TRBJ1-1; no reliable D call. The origin of this receptor is a woman between 25 and 40 years old in good health. The CDR3 nucleotides are TGTGCCAGCAGCCCACGACCGCAGACCGGTCGGAACACTGAAGCTTTCTTT. It encodes CASSPRPQTGRNTEAFF.